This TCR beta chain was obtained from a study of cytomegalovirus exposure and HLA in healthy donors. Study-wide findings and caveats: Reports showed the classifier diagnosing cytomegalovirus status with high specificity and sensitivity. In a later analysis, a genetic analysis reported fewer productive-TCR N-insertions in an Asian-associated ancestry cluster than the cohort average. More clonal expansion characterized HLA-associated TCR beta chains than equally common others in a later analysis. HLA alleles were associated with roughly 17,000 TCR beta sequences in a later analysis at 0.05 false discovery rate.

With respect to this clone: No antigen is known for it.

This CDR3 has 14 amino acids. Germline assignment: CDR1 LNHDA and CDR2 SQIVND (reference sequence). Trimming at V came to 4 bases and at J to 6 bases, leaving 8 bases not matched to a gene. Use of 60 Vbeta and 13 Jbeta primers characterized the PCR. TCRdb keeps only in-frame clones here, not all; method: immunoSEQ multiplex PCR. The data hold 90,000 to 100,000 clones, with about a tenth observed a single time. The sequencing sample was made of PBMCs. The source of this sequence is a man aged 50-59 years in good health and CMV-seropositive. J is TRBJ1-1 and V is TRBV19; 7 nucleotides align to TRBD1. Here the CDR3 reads CASSKGTVSPEAFF. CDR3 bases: TGTGCCAGTAGTAAAGGGACAGTGTCCCCTGAAGCTTTCTTT.